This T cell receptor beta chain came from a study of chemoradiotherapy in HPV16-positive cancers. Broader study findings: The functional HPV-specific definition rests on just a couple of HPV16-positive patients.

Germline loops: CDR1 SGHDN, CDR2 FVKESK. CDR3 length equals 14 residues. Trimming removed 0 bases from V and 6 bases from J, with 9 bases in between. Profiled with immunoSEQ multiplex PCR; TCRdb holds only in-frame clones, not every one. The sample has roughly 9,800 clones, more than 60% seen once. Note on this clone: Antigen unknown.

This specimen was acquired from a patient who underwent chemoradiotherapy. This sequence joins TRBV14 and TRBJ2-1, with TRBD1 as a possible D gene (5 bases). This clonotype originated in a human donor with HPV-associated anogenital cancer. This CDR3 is CASSQERRGNEQFF. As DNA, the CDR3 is TGTGCCAGCAGCCAAGAACGAAGGGGCAATGAGCAGTTCTTC.